These 28 T cell receptor beta chains came from one sample sequenced in a study of Ad26.COV2.S vaccination and SARS-CoV-2 variants. Specified treatment: about 20 received Ad26.COV2.S at low or high dose, single or two shots; a few received placebo; per-sample allocation not given. Material that was analyzed had been drawn on day 63 after the first vaccine or placebo injection. Profiled with immunoSEQ multiplex PCR; TCRdb holds only in-frame clones, not every one. Of about 420,000 clones in the sample, over 75% were seen once. This sample comprised peripheral blood, obtained in a trial of Ad26.COV2.S vaccine versus placebo. The receptors stem from a person between 18 and 65 years old who received the Ad26.COV2.S COVID-19 vaccine or a placebo.

This sequence joins TRBV11-3 and TRBJ2-4, with 7 bases fitting TRBD1. This CDR3 has 16 residues. J gave up 1 base and V 5 bases, and 8 bases lay outside the gene matches. Per the germline V gene, CDR1 is SGHNT and CDR2 is YENEEA. CDR3 DNA sequence: TGTGCCAGCAGCACCCGACAGGGAGCGGCCAAAAACATTCAGTACTTC. This sequence encodes CASSTRQGAAKNIQYF.

The gene calls are TRBV7-9 and TRBJ2-3; 14 bases map to TRBD2. The CDR3 contains 18 residues. CDR1 and CDR2 (germline): SEHNR, FQNEAQ (reference sequence). V shed 4 bases, J shed 0 bases, and the junction held 6 bases outside the gene matches. The CDR3 loop is CASSSRTSGGPSTDTQYF. DNA for the CDR3: TGTGCCAGCAGCTCCCGGACTAGCGGGGGGCCTAGCACAGATACGCAGTATTTT. Filled out from reference TRBV7-9 and TRBJ2-3, the complete variable domain reads DTGVSQNPRHKITKRGQNVTFRCDPISEHNRLYWYRQTLGQGPEFLTYFQNEAQLEKSRLLSDRFSAERPKGSFSTLEIQRTEQGDSAMYLCASSSRTSGGPSTDTQYFGPGTRLTVL.

This chain connects TRBV7-9 to TRBJ2-5; 7 bases fit TRBD1. The CDR3 is 18 residues long. Germline-derived CDR1 and CDR2 are SEHNR and FQNEAQ (reference sequence). With 3 bases clipped from V and 2 bases from J, the junction kept 15 bases outside the gene matches. The CDR3 bases are TGTGCCAGCAGCTTCTGGGGCCGACAGGGTCGTCTGCAAGAGACCCAGTACTTC. Translated, it gives CASSFWGRQGRLQETQYF.

The chain employs TRBV18 and TRBJ2-1, with unresolved D. Trimming left V 2 bases short and J 7 bases short, with 18 bases between. CDR3 length: 16 amino acids. Per germline, CDR1 KGHSH and CDR2 LQKENI. The CDR3: CASSPLRASVRNEQFF. The DNA of the CDR3 is TGTGCCAGCTCACCATTGAGAGCCTCTGTGAGGAATGAGCAGTTCTTC.

This sequence joins TRBV29-1 and TRBJ2-6, with unresolved D. Per the germline V gene, CDR1 is SQVTM and CDR2 is ANQGSEA. Trimming took 6 bases from V and 4 from J, leaving 13 bases between them. This CDR3 has 14 amino acids. Here the CDR3 reads CSVAEARGANVLTF. The CDR3 nucleotides are TGCAGCGTGGCCGAGGCTCGCGGGGCCAACGTCCTGACTTTC.

The CDR3 nucleotides read TGTGCCAGCAGCTTGCGGGGTCGACCCTACGAGCAGTACTTC. Translation: CASSLRGRPYEQYF. The genes are TRBV5-8 and TRBJ2-7; weak D call: TRBD2 (5 bases). V lost 1 base to trimming and J lost 2 bases, with 10 bases between them. CDR1 is SGHTS, CDR2 YDEGEE, per germline. The CDR3 is 14 residues long.

The rearrangement links TRBV11-2 to TRBJ1-1; TRBD1 is a possible D gene (5 bases). CDR1 is SGHAT and CDR2 is FQNNGV in the germline V gene. This CDR3 spans 13 amino acids. V was shortened by 4 bases and J by 8 bases, with 14 bases between the two germline ends. DNA of the CDR3: TGTGCCAGCAGCTGGACGTCGACAGCAGAAGCTTTCTTT. This gives the protein CASSWTSTAEAFF.

This sequence joins TRBV28 and TRBJ1-5; a possible D gene is TRBD1 (5 bases). The CDR3 contains 17 residues. The V end lost 4 bases, the J end lost 1 base, and 17 bases lay between the germline ends. Germline CDR1 and CDR2: MDHEN and SYDVKM. In DNA, the CDR3 is TGTGCCAGCAGTTCACTCTTCCCCCCAGGGAGCAATCAGCCCCAGCATTTT. It specifies CASSSLFPPGSNQPQHF. The full variable domain, completed using reference TRBV28 and TRBJ1-5, is DVKVTQSSRYLVKRTGEKVFLECVQDMDHENMFWYRQDPGLGLRLIYFSYDVKMKEKGDIPEGYSVSREKKERFSLILESASTNQTSMYLCASSSLFPPGSNQPQHFGDGTRLSIL.

This clone was counted a single time. This same CDR3 is encoded by further DNA sequences in the sample. The rearrangement uses TRBV19 and TRBJ2-5; TRBD1 might be the D (6 bases). From germline, CDR1 is LNHDA and CDR2 SQIVND (reference sequence). The CDR3 is made up of 14 amino acids. With 1 base removed from V and 2 bases from J, the gap between germline ends came to 8 bases. The CDR3 DNA reads as TGTGCCAGTAGTATAGGGGGGCCTCAAGAGACCCAGTACTTC. Translated: CASSIGGPQETQYF. Using reference TRBV19 and TRBJ2-5 for the parts outside the CDR3, the full variable domain is DGGITQSPKYLFRKEGQNVTLSCEQNLNHDAMYWYRQDPGQGLRLIYYSQIVNDFQKGDIAEGYSVSREKKESFPLTVTSAQKNPTAFYLCASSIGGPQETQYFGPGTRLLVL.

Concerning this clone: Other DNA variants within this sample encode the same CDR3. V usage is TRBV7-3 and J usage is TRBJ2-5; 9 nucleotides match TRBD1. With 3 bases clipped from V and 2 bases from J, the junction kept 1 base outside the gene matches. The CDR3 runs to 14 residues. Germline loops: CDR1 SGHTA, CDR2 FQGTGA. The CDR3 region is CASSLGTGQETQYF. CDR3 nucleotide sequence: TGTGCCAGCAGCTTGGGGACAGGGCAAGAGACCCAGTACTTC.

The chain carries TRBV9 and TRBJ2-7, with D possibly TRBD1 on 6 matching bases. V was cut by 5 bases and J by 0 bases, with 12 bases left in between. Germline-derived CDR1 and CDR2 are SGDLS and YYNGEE. The CDR3 loop spans 14 amino acids. The CDR3 DNA sequence: TGTGCCAGCAGTTGGACAGAAAGCTCCTACGAGCAGTACTTC. Translation: CASSWTESSYEQYF.

This rearrangement joins TRBV29-1 to TRBJ1-4, with 10 bases that match TRBD1. The CDR3 totals 14 residues. The V and J ends lost 6 bases and 6 bases, in that order; junction bases with no gene match: 7. From germline, CDR1 is SQVTM and CDR2 ANQGSEA. The CDR3 DNA follows: TGCAGCGTCTCGACAGGGGGCCTAGATGAAAAACTGTTTTTT. Protein sequence: CSVSTGGLDEKLFF.

The count of this clone is one. This chain uses TRBV6-1 with TRBJ2-7; D remains ambiguous. V lost 0 bases, J lost 12 bases, and 9 bases lay in between. Germline lookup yields CDR1 MNHNS and CDR2 SASEGT. The CDR3 is 11 amino acids. The DNA of the CDR3 is TGTGCCAGCAGTGAAGCGCGACGCCTGTACTTC. Translating gives CASSEARRLYF.

J is TRBJ2-7 and V is TRBV11-2; tentative D call: TRBD2 (5 bases). The CDR3 sequence is 14 residues long. The germline gives CDR1 SGHAT, CDR2 FQNNGV. The V end lost 1 base, the J end lost 3 bases, and 10 bases lay between the germline ends. Written as DNA, the CDR3 is TGTGCCAGCAGCTTAGGTGTTGGGAGCTACGAGCAGTACTTC. It translates to CASSLGVGSYEQYF.

V is TRBV27 and J is TRBJ2-1, with D perhaps TRBD2 (6 bases). The CDR3 consists of 14 residues. V lost 4 bases and J 4 bases, leaving 11 bases between the germline ends. CDR1 is MNHEY, CDR2 SMNVEV, per germline (reference sequence). The CDR3 bases are TGTGCCAGCAGTTACGGGAGTTTATACAATGAGCAGTTCTTC. Its translation is CASSYGSLYNEQFF.

V usage is TRBV6-5 and J usage is TRBJ1-4, with 7 bases fitting TRBD1. Trimming removed 0 bases from V and 7 bases from J; junction bases left unmatched: 5. CDR3 size: 15 residues. Germline CDR1 reads MNHEY; CDR2 reads SVGAGI. The CDR3 protein is CASSYSGGQIEKLFF. Here the CDR3 DNA reads TGTGCCAGCAGTTACTCAGGGGGCCAGATTGAAAAACTGTTTTTT.

V and J are TRBV28 and TRBJ1-2; no definite D call. The CDR3 has 14 amino acids. The V gene's germline CDR1 is MDHEN and CDR2 SYDVKM. Between the trimmed V and J ends, which lost 1 base and 4 bases, there was a span of 10 bases. DNA of the CDR3: TGTGCCAGCAGTTTATTTGGGGTGGGCTATGGCTACACCTTC. It translates to CASSLFGVGYGYTF.

The chain couples TRBV3-1 (or the pseudogene TRBV3-2) to TRBJ2-1, with D possibly being TRBD2 (6 bases). V shed 8 bases and J shed 9 bases, with 14 bases lying between them. The germline V gene has CDR1 LGHDT and CDR2 YNNKEL (reference sequence). This CDR3 is 12 amino acids long. CDR3 loop: CASGGSGSEQFF. In DNA form, the CDR3 reads TGTGCCAGCGGGGGGTCGGGATCTGAGCAGTTCTTC.

The gene calls are TRBV24-1 and TRBJ2-1; D is unclear. CDR1 KGHDR and CDR2 SFDVKD come from the germline V gene. The CDR3 has 12 amino acids. Trimming pared 7 bases from V and 6 bases from J, leaving 9 bases between. The CDR3 DNA is TGTGCCACCAGCTCGGTGGGCAATGAGCAGTTCTTC. This gives the protein CATSSVGNEQFF.

The chain recombines TRBV5-1 with TRBJ2-5; TRBD2 matches at 13 bases. From germline, CDR1 is SGHRS and CDR2 YFSETQ. The CDR3 totals 16 residues. V shed 3 bases and J 4 bases; nucleotides not matched to a gene: 6. DNA for the CDR3: TGCGCCAGCAGCTCGACGACTAGCGGGGGGCTAGAGACCCAGTACTTC. Translating it yields CASSSTTSGGLETQYF.

The chain has TRBV10-3 and TRBJ1-6; D uncertain. Per the germline V gene, CDR1 is ENHRY and CDR2 is SYGVKD. The CDR3 runs to 16 residues. V lost 0 bases and J 7 bases, leaving 13 bases between the germline ends. In DNA, the CDR3 is TGTGCCATCAGTGAGTCGGCCCTCGGGCGGAATTCACCCCTCCACTTT. This encodes CAISESALGRNSPLHF.

The gene calls are TRBV19 and TRBJ2-5; 8 bases line up with TRBD2. The V gene's germline CDR1 is LNHDA and CDR2 SQIVND (reference sequence). This CDR3 contains 17 residues. Germline trimming cut 1 base from V and 5 bases from J; bases unmatched to any gene: 12. CDR3 region: CASSIVRTGGPHETQYF. CDR3 in DNA: TGTGCCAGTAGTATAGTTAGGACGGGGGGGCCTCATGAGACCCAGTACTTC.

This clone was seen only once. This sequence joins TRBV20-1 and TRBJ2-5; 10 nucleotides align to TRBD2. The CDR3 totals 11 residues. Germline CDR1 is DFQATT and CDR2 is SNEGSKA (reference sequence). The V segment lost 6 bases and the J segment 9 bases; nucleotides outside the gene matches: 4. In nucleotides, the CDR3 is TGCAGTGCATTACTAGCGGGGTCCCAGTACTTC. Translation gives CSALLAGSQYF.

This chain joins TRBV12-5 and TRBJ1-1; D not resolved. The CDR3 extends over 13 amino acids. Germline CDR1 is LGHNT and CDR2 is FRNRAP. Deletions cut 2 bases from V and 1 base from J, with 5 bases between. CDR3 nucleotides: TGTGCTAGTGGTTTGTCACAGAACACTGAAGCTTTCTTT. It translates to CASGLSQNTEAFF.

The V call is TRBV5-1, the J call TRBJ2-2, with D unresolved. This CDR3 comprises 16 residues. V lost 0 bases, J lost 0 bases, and 9 bases lay in between. Germline loops: CDR1 SGHRS, CDR2 YFSETQ. CDR3 sequence: CASSLAGQPNTGELFF. CDR3 coding DNA: TGCGCCAGCAGCTTGGCTGGTCAGCCGAACACCGGGGAGCTGTTTTTT.

The chain recombines TRBV19 with TRBJ2-1; possibly TRBD1 or TRBD2 for D (5 bases each). Per the germline V gene, CDR1 is LNHDA and CDR2 is SQIVND (reference sequence). The CDR3 covers 16 residues. V shed 5 bases and J shed 1 base, with 15 bases lying between them. This CDR3 is CASSPGRGRSYNEQFF. The CDR3 DNA follows: TGTGCCAGTAGTCCGGGGCGCGGGCGGTCCTACAATGAGCAGTTCTTC.

This rearrangement joins TRBV3-1 (or the pseudogene TRBV3-2) to TRBJ2-5; 8 bases agree with TRBD2. J lost 3 bases, V lost 0 bases, and 9 bases had no gene match. There are 17 residues in the CDR3. Germline V gene sequence: CDR1 LGHDT, CDR2 YNNKEL (reference sequence). CDR3 sequence reads: CASSQEGVAGPKETQYF. The CDR3 DNA sequence: TGTGCCAGCAGCCAAGAGGGGGTAGCGGGGCCTAAAGAGACCCAGTACTTC.

This chain connects TRBV24-1 to TRBJ2-5, with D tentatively TRBD2 (7 bases). The CDR3 contains 14 residues. Germline V gene sequence: CDR1 KGHDR, CDR2 SFDVKD. V lost 10 bases, J lost 5 bases, and 19 bases lay in between. The CDR3 reads CATGEGVNGETQYF. Here the CDR3 DNA reads TGTGCCACTGGGGAGGGGGTTAATGGGGAGACCCAGTACTTC.